This T cell receptor beta chain was recovered during a study of memory CD4+ T cells and cytomegalovirus serostatus. Sequenced by immunoSEQ multiplex PCR; TCRdb stores in-frame clones only, minus some. The sample includes some 52,000 clones, roughly 79% seen only once; the top ten take about 1.5%. The sort gate was single viable CD3+CD4+CD8-CD45RO+ cells for memory CD4+ T cells. This CDR3 contains 17 residues. Germline lookup yields CDR1 LNHDA and CDR2 SQIVND (reference sequence). The trim removed 6 bases at V and 0 bases at J, leaving 11 bases unmatched. The chain uses TRBV19 and TRBJ2-7; 10 bases fit TRBD1. The clonotype was recovered from an adult in good health and CMV-seronegative. The sample was memory CD4+ T cells from blood. This CDR3 reads CASSHQVGQGSSYEQYF. CDR3 sequence (DNA): TGTGCCAGTAGCCATCAAGTGGGACAGGGGAGCTCCTACGAGCAGTACTTC.